This TCR beta chain was identified in a study of blood T cells in healthy people across ages. Across the whole study: Capture via template switching afforded approximately one barcoded beta molecule per two T cells.

A sample-barcoded 5' primer and a J-beta primer mix were used in a second PCR of about 7 to 12 cycles. A template-switch adaptor containing 12 random nucleotides labeled each cDNA molecule. TCRdb re-called the 5' RACE reads with MiXCR, one entry per CDR3 protein. The sample consists of 790,000 or so distinct CDR3 sequences, about 56% of them appearing once. This CDR3 contains 15 residues. Trimming stripped 0 bases from V and 0 bases from J, with 6 bases between. The V gene's germline CDR1 is SGHTA and CDR2 FQGTGA. Material for sequencing was blood. The V call is TRBV7-3, the J call TRBJ2-1; D is undetermined. This sequence was found in a man aged 35 to 55 in good health. The CDR3 protein is CASSLTSPSYNEQFF. In nucleotides, the CDR3 is TGTGCCAGCAGCTTAACTAGCCCCTCCTACAATGAGCAGTTCTTC.